The 26 T cell receptor beta chains in this list originate from one sample, sequenced in a study of cytomegalovirus exposure and HLA in healthy donors. PCR involved 60 Vbeta and 13 Jbeta primers. Measured with immunoSEQ multiplex PCR; TCRdb has only the in-frame clones, and not every one. The sample shows under 90,000 clones, 70% to 90% of them seen only once. The sequenced material came from PBMCs. All receptors derive from a man between 18 and 35 years old in good health and CMV-seronegative.

The J gene is TRBJ2-3, the V gene TRBV19, with a tentative D call TRBD2 (5 bases). CDR1 is LNHDA, CDR2 SQIVND, per germline (reference sequence). This CDR3 is built from 15 residues. V was clipped by 5 bases and J by 2 bases, with 14 bases between them. The CDR3 loop reads CASSPSNPPTDTQYF. CDR3 nucleotide sequence: TGTGCCAGTAGTCCTAGCAATCCCCCCACAGATACGCAGTATTTT.

The chain recombines TRBV5-1 with TRBJ2-3, with 13 bases matching TRBD2. V lost 3 bases to trimming and J lost 6 bases; unmatched junction nucleotides: 4. The CDR3 contains 15 residues. Germline V CDR1 and CDR2: SGHRS, YFSETQ. CDR3 sequence reads: CASSSWTSGSDTQYF. The CDR3 DNA is TGCGCCAGCAGCTCGTGGACTAGCGGGAGTGATACGCAGTATTTT.

This clone showed up just once. The chain recombines TRBV6-1 with TRBJ1-2, with D hard to call. Trimming removed 0 bases from V and 2 bases from J, with 7 bases in between. The CDR3 has 14 amino acids. Germline lookup yields CDR1 MNHNS and CDR2 SASEGT. CDR3 DNA sequence: TGTGCCAGCAGTGAAGCGGGCTCGAACTATGGCTACACCTTC. Translation gives CASSEAGSNYGYTF.

This rearrangement joins TRBV19 to TRBJ1-4; 8 bases match TRBD1. The CDR3 has 14 residues. Germline trimming cut 6 bases from V and 5 bases from J; bases unmatched to any gene: 5. Germline V gene data show CDR1 as LNHDA and CDR2 as SQIVND (reference sequence). The CDR3, as DNA: TGTGCCAGTAGCGCAGGGGGCGGAAATGAAAAACTGTTTTTT. Its protein product is CASSAGGGNEKLFF.

This clone was seen a few times. This chain links TRBV12-5 with TRBJ2-7; the D gene is possibly TRBD1 (6 bases). The CDR3 runs 16 residues. Per germline, CDR1 LGHNT and CDR2 FRNRAP. V was trimmed by 1 base and J by 3 bases, leaving 16 bases between them. CDR3 coding DNA: TGTGCTAGTGGTTTGGCTCCTCGGACAGAACTCTACGAGCAGTACTTC. Translation: CASGLAPRTELYEQYF.

This chain links TRBV5-4 with TRBJ2-2, with TRBD2 identical over 12 bases. The CDR3 runs to 15 residues. Germline trimming cut 4 bases from V and 3 bases from J; bases unmatched to any gene: 1. CDR1 is SGHNT and CDR2 is YYREEE in the germline V gene (reference sequence). The CDR3 region is CASSRLAGDTGELFF. DNA of the CDR3: TGTGCCAGCAGCAGACTAGCGGGAGACACCGGGGAGCTGTTTTTT.

The V and J genes are TRBV6-5 and TRBJ1-6, with a possible D match to TRBD1 (5 bases). This CDR3 has 16 amino acids. Germline assignment: CDR1 MNHEY and CDR2 SVGAGI. V lost 4 bases and J 10 bases, leaving 20 bases between the germline ends. The CDR3 region is CASSSAPPGGGSPLHF. The CDR3 bases are TGTGCCAGCAGTTCCGCCCCCCCGGGGGGAGGCTCACCCCTCCACTTT.

This rearrangement joins TRBV19 to TRBJ1-5; D is uncertain. This CDR3 comprises 16 residues. Germline V gives CDR1 LNHDA, CDR2 SQIVND (reference sequence). V lost 3 bases, J lost 6 bases, and 18 bases lay in between. The CDR3 is CASSILGGQLGQPQHF. The CDR3 coding sequence is TGTGCCAGTAGTATCTTGGGAGGGCAATTGGGTCAGCCCCAGCATTTT.

The gene calls are TRBV7-2 and TRBJ2-1; D might be TRBD1 (6 bases). The length of the CDR3 is 15 residues. Trimming left V 5 bases short and J 2 bases short, with 13 bases between. Germline values: CDR1 SGHTA, CDR2 FQGNSA. The CDR3 loop reads CASSLDRSPYNEQFF. DNA for the CDR3: TGTGCCAGCAGCCTGGACAGATCCCCCTACAATGAGCAGTTCTTC.

The V gene is TRBV5-1, the J gene TRBJ2-2, with 7 bases lining up with TRBD2. CDR3 length equals 17 residues. Germline V lookup: CDR1 SGHRS, CDR2 YFSETQ. Trimming took 0 bases from V and 0 from J; bases not matched to a gene: 5. The CDR3 sequence is CASSLAGLVTNTGELFF. Written as DNA, the CDR3 is TGCGCCAGCAGCTTGGCCGGACTAGTCACGAACACCGGGGAGCTGTTTTTT.

This chain connects TRBV7-9 to TRBJ2-5; 9 bases match TRBD1. The V segment lost 4 bases and the J segment 5 bases; nucleotides outside the gene matches: 5. Germline lookup yields CDR1 SEHNR and CDR2 FQNEAQ (reference sequence). This CDR3 spans 14 amino acids. The CDR3 nucleotides read TGTGCCAGCAGCTCACAGGGGGCGCGGGAGACCCAGTACTTC. Protein product: CASSSQGARETQYF.

The chain employs TRBV29-1 and TRBJ1-1; 12 bases line up with TRBD1. The germline V gene encodes CDR1 SQVTM and CDR2 ANQGSEA. Losses at the gene ends were 7 bases for V and 7 bases for J; bases not matched to a gene: 7. The CDR3 covers 13 residues. CDR3 loop: CSGGQGAALEAFF. In DNA form, the CDR3 reads TGCAGCGGGGGACAGGGGGCAGCCCTTGAAGCTTTCTTT.

V gene TRBV6-5 combines with J gene TRBJ1-2; D possibly corresponds to TRBD1 (6 bases). Germline V gives CDR1 MNHEY, CDR2 SVGAGI. The CDR3 has 13 amino acids. The V gene lost 6 bases and the J gene lost 4 bases, with 12 bases spanning the gap. The CDR3 DNA is TGTGCCAGCAGCCCCGACAGGAGCTATGGCTACACCTTC. It is translated as CASSPDRSYGYTF.

This chain uses TRBV4-2 with TRBJ1-1; D might be TRBD1 (5 bases). V was clipped by 7 bases and J by 5 bases, with 14 bases between them. There are 13 residues in the CDR3. Germline V gene sequence: CDR1 LGHNA, CDR2 YNFKEQ. The CDR3 bases are TGTGCCAGCACCCGGCAGGGTATGACTGAAGCTTTCTTT. Its protein product is CASTRQGMTEAFF.

The chain combines TRBV4-3 with TRBJ2-1; 15 bases map to TRBD2. Germline CDR1 reads LGHNA; CDR2 reads YSLEER. The CDR3 totals 18 residues. V was pared by 5 bases and J by 6 bases, with 11 bases of the junction left unmatched. The CDR3 bases are TGCGCCAGCAGCTTAAGCGGACTAGCGGGAGGGAGGTCCAATGAGCAGTTCTTC. Translating it yields CASSLSGLAGGRSNEQFF.

The chain joins TRBV7-2 to TRBJ2-5; D gene ambiguous. Trimming removed 1 base from V and 3 bases from J, with 6 bases in between. The CDR3 spans 13 residues. Looked up from germline, CDR1 is SGHTA and CDR2 is FQGNSA. The CDR3 here is CASSLDRKETQYF. CDR3 coding DNA: TGTGCCAGCAGCTTAGACAGAAAAGAGACCCAGTACTTC.

The chain recombines TRBV5-1 with TRBJ2-7, with D uncertain. Per germline, CDR1 SGHRS and CDR2 YFSETQ. This CDR3 is 14 amino acids long. The V and J ends lost 0 bases and 5 bases respectively, with 12 bases between them. The CDR3 bases are TGCGCCAGCAGCTTGGCCGAGGTCTGGAACGAGCAGTACTTC. This encodes CASSLAEVWNEQYF.

The CDR3 protein is CASSSGGENQPQHF. The DNA of the CDR3 is TGTGCCAGCAGCTCCGGGGGGGAAAATCAGCCCCAGCATTTT. V and J are TRBV7-9 and TRBJ1-5, with D possibly TRBD1 on 5 matching bases. Germline V gene lookup returns CDR1 SEHNR and CDR2 FQNEAQ (reference sequence). The CDR3 is made up of 14 amino acids. V lost 4 bases and J lost 4, with 11 bases in between.

The chain joins TRBV6-1 to TRBJ1-5; D perhaps matches TRBD1 (5 bases). Trimming removed 7 bases at V and 5 bases at J, with 15 bases between. Germline assignment: CDR1 MNHNS and CDR2 SASEGT. CDR3 length: 14 amino acids. The CDR3 sequence: CASNLAGQDQPQHF. The CDR3 DNA reads TGTGCCAGCAATCTCGCAGGGCAGGATCAGCCCCAGCATTTT.

The V gene is TRBV7-9, the J gene TRBJ1-1; D is perhaps TRBD1 (5 bases). The CDR3 has 17 residues. Trimming removed 1 base from V and 4 bases from J, with 19 bases in between. Germline loops: CDR1 SEHNR, CDR2 FQNEAQ (reference sequence). Here the CDR3 reads CASSLGGGRSYGTEAFF. DNA of the CDR3: TGTGCCAGCAGCTTAGGGGGGGGACGGTCCTACGGCACTGAAGCTTTCTTT.

The CDR3 DNA follows: TGTGCCAGCAGTTACACCGAGATCCAGCCCCAGCATTTT. It codes for CASSYTEIQPQHF. The rearrangement joins TRBV6-6 to TRBJ1-5; D not certain. In germline, CDR1 is MNHNY, CDR2 SVGAGI (reference sequence). CDR3 length: 13 amino acids. V was trimmed by 2 bases and J by 7 bases, leaving 9 bases between them.

V gene TRBV4-2 combines with J gene TRBJ2-4, with D possibly matching TRBD2 (6 bases). The germline V gene has CDR1 LGHNA and CDR2 YNFKEQ. Trimming shortened V by 2 bases and J by 1 base, and 15 bases separated the two germline ends. The CDR3 covers 17 residues. This chain's CDR3 is CASSQTSARGAKNIQYF. Here the CDR3 DNA reads TGTGCCAGCAGCCAAACCTCCGCCCGGGGGGCCAAAAACATTCAGTACTTC.

The V gene is TRBV6-5, the J gene TRBJ1-5; no reliable D call. This CDR3 contains 13 residues. Germline CDR1 is MNHEY and CDR2 is SVGAGI. Trimming pared 4 bases from V and 6 bases from J, leaving 10 bases between. The CDR3 protein is CASSFPGIQPQHF. The CDR3 DNA follows: TGTGCCAGCAGTTTTCCGGGGATTCAGCCCCAGCATTTT.

The V and J genes are TRBV28 and TRBJ1-6; 7 nucleotides match TRBD1. The CDR3 covers 16 residues. V was pared by 5 bases and J by 6 bases, with 10 bases of the junction left unmatched. Germline CDR1 is MDHEN and CDR2 is SYDVKM. The CDR3 DNA reads as TGTGCCAGCAGTCACCCCCGGGACAGCAGTAATTCACCCCTCCACTTT. Amino acid sequence: CASSHPRDSSNSPLHF.

The rearrangement joins TRBV19 to TRBJ1-1; TRBD1 matches at 7 bases. V was clipped by 7 bases and J by 5 bases; unmatched bases: 7. CDR3 length: 13 amino acids. CDR1 and CDR2 (germline): LNHDA, SQIVND (reference sequence). CDR3 loop: CASNDRVRTEAFF. The CDR3 DNA reads TGTGCCAGTAACGACAGGGTTAGGACTGAAGCTTTCTTT.

The chain recombines TRBV5-6 with TRBJ2-7; 9 bases line up with TRBD2. The CDR3 contains 17 residues. CDR1 is SGHDT, CDR2 YYEEEE, per germline. The trim removed 2 bases at V and 0 bases at J, leaving 9 bases unmatched. DNA of the CDR3: TGTGCCAGCAGCTTAGGGAGCGGGAGGTACGTCTCCTACGAGCAGTACTTC. Protein sequence: CASSLGSGRYVSYEQYF.